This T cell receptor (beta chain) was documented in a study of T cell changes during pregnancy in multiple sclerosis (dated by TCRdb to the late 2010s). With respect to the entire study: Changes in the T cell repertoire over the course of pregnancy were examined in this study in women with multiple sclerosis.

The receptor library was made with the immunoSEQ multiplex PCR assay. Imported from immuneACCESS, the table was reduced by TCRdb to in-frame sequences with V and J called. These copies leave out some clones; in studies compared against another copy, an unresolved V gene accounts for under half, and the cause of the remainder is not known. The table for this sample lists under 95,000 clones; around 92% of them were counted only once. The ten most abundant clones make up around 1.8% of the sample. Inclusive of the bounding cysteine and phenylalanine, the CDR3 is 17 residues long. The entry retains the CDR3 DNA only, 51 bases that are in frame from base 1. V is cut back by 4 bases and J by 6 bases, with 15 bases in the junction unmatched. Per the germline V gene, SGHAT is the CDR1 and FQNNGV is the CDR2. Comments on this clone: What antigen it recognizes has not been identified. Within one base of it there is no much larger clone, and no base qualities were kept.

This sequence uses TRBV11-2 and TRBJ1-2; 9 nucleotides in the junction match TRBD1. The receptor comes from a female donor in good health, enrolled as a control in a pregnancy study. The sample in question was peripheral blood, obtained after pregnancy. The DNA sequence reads TGTGCCAGCAGCTCTCAGAAGAGGACAGGGGATAAGAATGGCTACACCTTC. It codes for CASSSQKRTGDKNGYTF.